This T cell receptor (beta chain) came from a study of CXCR3-negative and CXCR3-positive naive CD8 T cells. This CDR3 spans 16 amino acids. Looked up from germline, CDR1 is MGHDK and CDR2 is SYGVNS. A note on this clonotype: Its cognate antigen is unknown.

The authors made the TRB cDNA libraries by 5' RACE using UMI labels. Each CDR3 protein gets one entry in TCRdb, which reprocessed the 5' RACE reads and gives no DNA. The ten top clones account for about 0.3%, within a sample of around 160,000 distinct CDR3 sequences. Whole-study results and caveats: Cryopreservation partially decreased CXCR3 expression, and most assays used fresh PBMCs. Memory CD8+ cells showed much lower diversity, while both naive subsets displayed comparably high diversity. Memory cells diverged, while naive CXCR3-positive and CXCR3-negative cells had similar TRBV-TRBJ usage. TRB CDR3s were more hydrophobic in CXCR3-positive than in CXCR3-negative naive cells.

V gene TRBV25-1 combines with J gene TRBJ2-1; with no DNA, the TCRdb D assignment of TRBD1 cannot be verified. The sequence was obtained from a human donor in good health. Some clones in this sample may be carry-over from other donors' samples. The specimen was naive CXCR3+ CD8+ T cells from blood. The sample's subset: CD45RO-CCR7+CD27+CD95- naive CD8+ T cells expressing CXCR3 (TNR3+). The CDR3 sequence is CASSGAREGDYNEQCF.